Included here is one TCR beta chain sequence, with context. Its antigen is as yet unknown. Germline-derived CDR1 and CDR2 are SEHNR and FQNEAQ (reference sequence). J gave up 5 bases and V 5 bases, and 9 bases lay outside the gene matches. This CDR3 is built from 15 residues. Clones were sequenced by immunoSEQ multiplex PCR, and TCRdb holds only the in-frame ones, with some missing. This sample has about 150,000 clones, with 94% found just once. These data belong to a study of OX40 agonist ivuxolimab in advanced cancers. Study in general: Ivuxolimab was delivered to patients intravenously every 2 weeks at doses spanning 0.01 to 10 mg/kg. Whole-study findings and limits: At 0.1-3.0 mg/kg, partial responders had clonal expansion among the lowest observed. Clonal expansion was seen in CD4+ and CD8+ blood T cells by week 6 at 0.1 to 3.0 mg/kg.

The clonotype was recovered from an adult with an advanced solid tumor such as melanoma, head and neck, liver or kidney cancer. Here the sequenced sample was CD4+ or CD8+ T cells sorted from blood, taken in a trial of the OX40 agonist ivuxolimab. The gene calls are TRBV7-9 and TRBJ2-3, with 8 nucleotides matching TRBD2. The CDR3 region is CASSPRGGAEDTQYF. The CDR3 DNA reads TGTGCCAGCAGCCCACGGGGGGGGGCAGAAGATACGCAGTATTTT.